These 9 T cell receptor beta chains originate from one sample sequenced in a study of cytomegalovirus exposure and HLA in healthy donors. With 60 Vbeta and 13 Jbeta primers, the PCR was carried out. The repertoire was sequenced with immunoSEQ multiplex PCR; TCRdb's copy has only in-frame clones and lacks some. This table has 210,000 or so clones, 82% appearing once. Sequencing was done on a sample of PBMCs. These TCRs come from a woman aged 40 to 50 in good health and CMV-seronegative.

The chain employs TRBV11-3 and TRBJ2-4; possible D gene TRBD2, 5 bases. V was cut by 3 bases and J by 10 bases, with 7 bases left in between. This CDR3 region has 11 residues. Looked up from germline, CDR1 is SGHNT and CDR2 is YENEEA. The CDR3 DNA sequence: TGTGCCAGCAGCTTCGGGAATATTCAGTACTTC. Its protein is CASSFGNIQYF.

This chain joins TRBV18 and TRBJ2-1, with TRBD2 as a possible D gene (6 bases). This CDR3 contains 15 residues. Deletions cut 2 bases from V and 9 bases from J, with 17 bases between. Germline V lookup: CDR1 KGHSH, CDR2 LQKENI. As DNA, the CDR3 is TGTGCCAGCTCACCAAAGTCAGGAGGGATTGGTGAGCAGTTCTTC. Translation: CASSPKSGGIGEQFF.

The chain joins TRBV18 to TRBJ2-7; 8 bases agree with TRBD1. Germline V CDR1 and CDR2: KGHSH, LQKENI. V was clipped by 2 bases and J by 3 bases; unmatched bases: 6. The CDR3 is made up of 15 amino acids. The CDR3 DNA reads as TGTGCCAGCTCACCATTCCAGGGGGCGGACTACGAGCAGTACTTC. This sequence encodes CASSPFQGADYEQYF.

This chain joins TRBV12-5 and TRBJ1-4; D might be TRBD1 (5 bases). Germline CDR1 and CDR2: LGHNT and FRNRAP. V lost 0 bases to trimming and J lost 1 base, with 12 bases between them. There are 17 residues in the CDR3. The chain's CDR3 is CASGLVVGRGTNEKLFF. The CDR3 nucleotides are TGTGCTAGTGGTTTGGTAGTAGGGAGGGGAACTAATGAAAAACTGTTTTTT.

This clone was picked up one time. The chain is built from TRBV9 and TRBJ2-5; D gene unclear. CDR1 and CDR2 (germline): SGDLS, YYNGEE. The CDR3 contains 10 residues. V dropped 1 base and J dropped 11 bases, with 6 bases sitting between them. CDR3 DNA: TGTGCCAGCAGCGTAACAGTACAGTACTTC. Amino acids: CASSVTVQYF.

CDR3 nucleotides: TGTGCCAGCAGCGTGGCCGGGACAGGGCGCACTGAAGCTTTCTTT. Protein sequence: CASSVAGTGRTEAFF. This chain connects TRBV5-6 to TRBJ1-1, with 9 bases identical to TRBD1. This CDR3 comprises 15 residues. Per germline, CDR1 SGHDT and CDR2 YYEEEE. The ends lost 4 bases at V and 4 bases at J; junction bases unmatched: 8.

About this clone: One end of the junction fails to match germline, which may point to a read error. The rearrangement links TRBV27 to TRBJ1-2, with D possibly being TRBD1 (5 bases). The CDR3 loop spans 15 amino acids. From germline, CDR1 is MNHEY and CDR2 SMNVEV (reference sequence). CDR3 region: CASSPGLGQEYGYPF. For the CDR3, the DNA is TGTGCCAGCAGTCCCGGTTTGGGGCAGGAGTATGGCTACCCCTTC.

This clone was observed once. This chain uses TRBV19 with TRBJ1-1; D remains ambiguous. Trimming stripped 2 bases from V and 3 bases from J, with 4 bases between. CDR1 LNHDA and CDR2 SQIVND come from the germline V gene (reference sequence). The CDR3 has 12 amino acids. The CDR3 nucleotides are TGTGCCAGTAGTATAAGCGACACTGAAGCTTTCTTT. Translated, it gives CASSISDTEAFF.

The J gene is TRBJ2-3, the V gene TRBV6-5; possible D gene TRBD1, 6 bases. The CDR3 covers 16 residues. CDR1 is MNHEY, CDR2 SVGAGI, per germline. V lost 0 bases and J 3 bases, leaving 13 bases between the germline ends. The CDR3 loop is CASSYSTGQLTDTQYF. The CDR3 DNA follows: TGTGCCAGCAGTTACTCGACTGGACAGCTGACAGATACGCAGTATTTT.